A selection of T cell receptor beta chains follows, all from one sample in a study of blood T cell repertoires in COVID-19. Only in-frame clones appear in the TCRdb table, and some are missing; sequencing was by immunoSEQ multiplex PCR. The sample contains 250,000 to 350,000 clones, 85% to 90% of which appear only once. Material: peripheral blood. All receptors come from a man younger than 40 with acute or convalescent COVID-19. Each CDR3 is given with its conserved first and last residue. D genes are given only for firm matches. Clone size appears in some rows only: once, few, many, or a class for an expanded clone.

CDR3 DNA,CDR3 protein,J gene,clone size,D gene,V gene
TGTGCCAGCAGTTTAGCGGGAGTAGACAATGAGCAGTTCTTC,CASSLAGVDNEQFF,TRBJ2-1,.,TRBD2,TRBV28
TGTGCCAGCAGCTCTAGAGAACAGGACCCGAGCTCCTACAATGAGCAGTTCTTC,CASSSREQDPSSYNEQFF,TRBJ2-1,once,.,TRBV7-9
TGTGCCAGCAGCGAGGGACAGGGGGCCGGTTCACCCCTCCACTTT,CASSEGQGAGSPLHF,TRBJ1-6,.,TRBD1,TRBV9
TGCAGCGTTGGCTATGCCAACAATGAGCAGTTCTTC,CSVGYANNEQFF,TRBJ2-1,.,.,TRBV29-1
TGTGCCAGCAGCCCCCACCGAGCCGGACAGGGGAGGAACAATGAGCAGTTCTTC,CASSPHRAGQGRNNEQFF,TRBJ2-1,.,TRBD1,TRBV11-2
TGTGCCAGCAATGTCGGGGGGGCGGATTCACCCCTCCACTTT,CASNVGGADSPLHF,TRBJ1-6,.,.,TRBV9
TGCAGTGCCTCCAGCGGGAAGCAGTTCTTC,CSASSGKQFF,TRBJ2-1,.,TRBD2,TRBV20-1
TGTGCCAGTAGTTTAGCGGGGGGGCCCTCCGGGGAGCTGTTTTTT,CASSLAGGPSGELFF,TRBJ2-2,.,TRBD2,TRBV19
TGTGCCAGGAGGACAGGGCCTAATGAAAAACTGTTTTTT,CARRTGPNEKLFF,TRBJ1-4,.,TRBD1,TRBV19
TGTGCCACCAGTGATTCCGGACAGGGGGAGAGGACTGAAGCTTTCTTT,CATSDSGQGERTEAFF,TRBJ1-1,.,TRBD1,TRBV24-1
TGTGCCAGCAGTCTATTCGGGACAGGACAACAAGAGACCCAGTACTTC,CASSLFGTGQQETQYF,TRBJ2-5,.,TRBD1,TRBV28
TGTGCCAGTGAGCTGCCGATTGGCTACACCTTC,CASELPIGYTF,TRBJ1-2,.,.,TRBV18
TGCGCCAGCAGACCTGACAGGGGAGGGTACAATGAGCAGTTCTTC,CASRPDRGGYNEQFF,TRBJ2-1,.,.,TRBV4-1
TGTGCCAGCAGTTTAGTGCGCGACGAGCAGTACTTC,CASSLVRDEQYF,TRBJ2-7,.,.,TRBV6-6
TGCGCCAGCAGCTTGGACAGGGGAATGAACACTGAAGCTTTCTTT,CASSLDRGMNTEAFF,TRBJ1-1,.,TRBD1,TRBV5-1
TGTGCCAGCAGCTTAGGGTTGAAGCGGGGGCTACAAGAGACCCAGTACTTC,CASSLGLKRGLQETQYF,TRBJ2-5,.,TRBD2,TRBV7-2
TGTGCCAGCAGCTTCACAGGGACCTCCTATAATTCACCCCTCCACTTT,CASSFTGTSYNSPLHF,TRBJ1-6,.,.,TRBV7-2
TGTGCCAGCGGGACGGACAGGGAAAACACCATATATTTT,CASGTDRENTIYF,TRBJ1-3,.,TRBD1,TRBV2
TGTGCCATCAGTGAGTCGTTGTTATGGGGGGGGAGAGCTGGCTACACCTTC,CAISESLLWGGRAGYTF,TRBJ1-2,once,.,TRBV10-3
TGTGCCAGTATCCCCGCAGGGTCCTCCCTCTATGGCTACACCTTC,CASIPAGSSLYGYTF,TRBJ1-2,.,.,TRBV19
TGTGCCAGCAGTGCGTTGACTAGCGGGAGCGGCGGTGAGCAGTTCTTC,CASSALTSGSGGEQFF,TRBJ2-1,.,TRBD2,TRBV6-1
TGTGCCAGCAGCGTAGCCCAGGGAATTAATTCACCCCTCCACTTT,CASSVAQGINSPLHF,TRBJ1-6,.,.,TRBV9
TGTGCCAGTAGAATCTCGTCCGGAGGTTCACCCCTCCACTTT,CASRISSGGSPLHF,TRBJ1-6,.,.,TRBV19
TGTGCCAGCAGTTTCTGGGAGACACTTTCTAATTCACCCCTCCACTTT,CASSFWETLSNSPLHF,TRBJ1-6,.,.,TRBV27
TGTGCCAGCAGGCAGGGGCTGGGGGAGTACTTC,CASRQGLGEYF,TRBJ2-7,once,.,TRBV28
TGTGCCAGCAGCCAAGTCCTCCCCGGAGCGGGGGGCGGGGATACGCAGTATTTT,CASSQVLPGAGGGDTQYF,TRBJ2-3,.,TRBD2,TRBV4-2
TGTGCCAGCAGCCAACCCTCTTTCCGGGGTTCCACCGGGGAGCTGTTTTTT,CASSQPSFRGSTGELFF,TRBJ2-2,.,.,TRBV3-1/TRBV3-2
TGTGCCAGCAGTCCCAGGACATCGAACCAAGAGACCCAGTACTTC,CASSPRTSNQETQYF,TRBJ2-5,once,.,TRBV6-5
TGTGCCAGCAGGGAACAGGGAGGGTATGGCTACACCTTC,CASREQGGYGYTF,TRBJ1-2,few,.,TRBV28
TGTGCCAGCAGCTCCCCGGGGAGCTCTGGAAACACCATATATTTT,CASSSPGSSGNTIYF,TRBJ1-3,.,.,TRBV7-9
TGTGCCAGCAGCTTAGTTGTACAGAGCTCCTACAATGAGCAGTTCTTC,CASSLVVQSSYNEQFF,TRBJ2-1,.,.,TRBV11-2
TGCAGCGTAAATAACCGGTTCGGGGAGCTGTTTTTT,CSVNNRFGELFF,TRBJ2-2,.,.,TRBV29-1
TGTGCCAGCAGAGTTAGCGGGAGTACCGGGGAGCTGTTTTTT,CASRVSGSTGELFF,TRBJ2-2,.,TRBD2,TRBV6-5
TGTGCCAGCAGCGTAGAATTCAGGAACACTGAAGCTTTCTTT,CASSVEFRNTEAFF,TRBJ1-1,.,.,TRBV9
TGCAGCGGAAACCGCAGGGGGCTCGAGACCCAGTACTTC,CSGNRRGLETQYF,TRBJ2-5,.,TRBD1,TRBV29-1
TGTGCCAGCAGCCAAGACCCCGGGACAGGGAGTGGCTACACCTTC,CASSQDPGTGSGYTF,TRBJ1-2,few,TRBD1,TRBV3-1/TRBV3-2
TGCGCCAGCAGCCAAGAGGTAGCGGGAGTTAATGAGCAGTTCTTC,CASSQEVAGVNEQFF,TRBJ2-1,.,TRBD2,TRBV4-1
TGTGCCAGCAGCTTAGGGACAGGGGTTTGGGACGAGCAGTACTTC,CASSLGTGVWDEQYF,TRBJ2-7,.,TRBD1,TRBV11-2
TGTGCCAGCAGCGCCCCCGGTTCACAGGTTGGAGAGACCCAGTACTTC,CASSAPGSQVGETQYF,TRBJ2-5,once,.,TRBV9
TGTGCCAGCAGTTCCTACACAGCGACCGGGACTAGCGGCTACGAGCAGTACTTC,CASSSYTATGTSGYEQYF,TRBJ2-7,.,TRBD2,TRBV28
TGTGCCAGCAGAAGAGACAGTCACACTGAAGCTTTCTTT,CASRRDSHTEAFF,TRBJ1-1,.,.,TRBV9
TGCGCCAGCAGCTTTACCGGGACTAGCGCCAATGAGCAGTTCTTC,CASSFTGTSANEQFF,TRBJ2-1,.,TRBD2,TRBV5-1
TGCGCCAGCAGCTTGGGGCAGGGCAGGAACATTCAGTACTTC,CASSLGQGRNIQYF,TRBJ2-4,once,.,TRBV5-1
TGTGCCAGCAACAGACAGGGGTCGGTGGGTGGCTACACCTTC,CASNRQGSVGGYTF,TRBJ1-2,.,TRBD1,TRBV2
TGCGCCAGCAGCCAAGAGAGGTGGAACACCATATATTTT,CASSQERWNTIYF,TRBJ1-3,.,.,TRBV4-1
TGTGCCAGCAGGAGTGCGAACTATGGCTACACCTTC,CASRSANYGYTF,TRBJ1-2,.,.,TRBV6-5
TGTGCCACCAGCAGAGGGGGGGACAGGACCCACTATGGCTACACCTTC,CATSRGGDRTHYGYTF,TRBJ1-2,.,TRBD1,TRBV15
TGTGCCATCAGGCCACAGAACATGAACACTGAAGCTTTCTTT,CAIRPQNMNTEAFF,TRBJ1-1,.,.,TRBV10-3
TGTGCCAGCAGCTCGGACAGGGCCTACAATGAGCAGTTCTTC,CASSSDRAYNEQFF,TRBJ2-1,.,TRBD1,TRBV2
TGTGCCAGCTCGGTAGACGGCGACTTAAAAGCTTTCTTT,CASSVDGDLKAFF,TRBJ1-1,.,.,TRBV18
TGCAGTATAGCGGGGGACTACGAGCAGTACTTC,CSIAGDYEQYF,TRBJ2-7,.,TRBD2,TRBV20-1
TGCAGCGTTTCCGGGTTAGGAGAGACCCAGTACTTC,CSVSGLGETQYF,TRBJ2-5,.,.,TRBV29-1
TGCGCCAGCAGCCAAGCTCGACAGGGGAGGACTGAAGCTTTCTTT,CASSQARQGRTEAFF,TRBJ1-1,.,TRBD1,TRBV4-1
TGCGCCAGCAGTGAGCGGGAGGGCCATCAAGAGACCCAGTACTTC,CASSEREGHQETQYF,TRBJ2-5,once,TRBD2,TRBV10-1
TGTGCCATCCGACAGGATAGCAATCAGCCCCAGCATTTT,CAIRQDSNQPQHF,TRBJ1-5,.,.,TRBV2